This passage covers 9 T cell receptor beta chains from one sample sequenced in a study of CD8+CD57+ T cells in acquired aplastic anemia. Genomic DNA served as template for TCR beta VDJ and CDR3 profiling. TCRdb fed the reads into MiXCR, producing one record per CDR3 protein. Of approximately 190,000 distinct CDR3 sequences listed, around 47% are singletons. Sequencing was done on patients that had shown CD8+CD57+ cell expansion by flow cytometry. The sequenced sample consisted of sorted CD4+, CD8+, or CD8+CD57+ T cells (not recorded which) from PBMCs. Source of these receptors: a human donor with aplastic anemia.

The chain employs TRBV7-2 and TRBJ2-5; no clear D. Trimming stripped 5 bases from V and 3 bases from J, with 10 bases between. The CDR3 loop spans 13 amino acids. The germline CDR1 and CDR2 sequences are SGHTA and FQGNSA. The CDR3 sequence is CASSDFAEETQYF. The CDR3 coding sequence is TGTGCCAGCAGCGATTTCGCAGAAGAGACCCAGTACTTC.

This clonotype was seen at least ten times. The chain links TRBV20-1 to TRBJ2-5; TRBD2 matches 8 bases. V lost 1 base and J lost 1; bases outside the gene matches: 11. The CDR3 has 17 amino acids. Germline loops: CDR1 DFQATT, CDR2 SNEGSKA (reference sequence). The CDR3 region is CSARALAGGSIQETQYF. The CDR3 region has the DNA TGCAGTGCTAGAGCCTTGGCGGGGGGCTCTATCCAAGAGACCCAGTACTTC.

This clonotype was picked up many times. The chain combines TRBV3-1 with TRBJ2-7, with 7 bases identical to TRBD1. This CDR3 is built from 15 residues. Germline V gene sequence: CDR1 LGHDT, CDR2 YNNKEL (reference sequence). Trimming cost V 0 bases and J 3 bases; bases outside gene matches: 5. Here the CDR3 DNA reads TGTGCCAGCAGCCAAGATCCCACAGGGGACTACGAGCAGTACTTC. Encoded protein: CASSQDPTGDYEQYF.

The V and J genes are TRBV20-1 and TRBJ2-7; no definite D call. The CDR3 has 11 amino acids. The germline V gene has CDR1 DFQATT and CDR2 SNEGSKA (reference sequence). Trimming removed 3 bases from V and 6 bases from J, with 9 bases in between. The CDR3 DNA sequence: TGCAGTGCTAGGTCGGACGCCGAGCAGTACTTC. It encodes CSARSDAEQYF.

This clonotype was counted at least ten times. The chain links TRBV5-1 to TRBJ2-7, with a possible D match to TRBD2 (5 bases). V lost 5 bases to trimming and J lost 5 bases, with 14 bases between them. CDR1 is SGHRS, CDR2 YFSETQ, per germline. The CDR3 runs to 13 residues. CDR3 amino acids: CASSQRSGNEQYF. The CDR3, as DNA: TGCGCCAGCAGTCAGCGGAGCGGAAACGAGCAGTACTTC.

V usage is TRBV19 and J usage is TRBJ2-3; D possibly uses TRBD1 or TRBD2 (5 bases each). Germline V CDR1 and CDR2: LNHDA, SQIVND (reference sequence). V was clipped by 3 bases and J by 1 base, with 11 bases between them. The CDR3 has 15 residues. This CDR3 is CASSIDGTGTDTQYF. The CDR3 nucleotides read TGTGCCAGTAGTATCGACGGGACGGGCACAGATACGCAGTATTTT. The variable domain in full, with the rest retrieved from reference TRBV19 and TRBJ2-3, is DGGITQSPKYLFRKEGQNVTLSCEQNLNHDAMYWYRQDPGQGLRLIYYSQIVNDFQKGDIAEGYSVSREKKESFPLTVTSAQKNPTAFYLCASSIDGTGTDTQYFGPGTRLTVL.

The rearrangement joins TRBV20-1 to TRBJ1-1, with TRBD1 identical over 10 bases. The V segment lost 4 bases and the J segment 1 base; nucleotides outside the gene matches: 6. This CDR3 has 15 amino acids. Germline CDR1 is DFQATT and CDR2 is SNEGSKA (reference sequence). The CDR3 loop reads CSATRQGAGNTEAFF. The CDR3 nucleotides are TGCAGTGCTACCCGACAGGGGGCAGGGAACACTGAAGCTTTCTTT.

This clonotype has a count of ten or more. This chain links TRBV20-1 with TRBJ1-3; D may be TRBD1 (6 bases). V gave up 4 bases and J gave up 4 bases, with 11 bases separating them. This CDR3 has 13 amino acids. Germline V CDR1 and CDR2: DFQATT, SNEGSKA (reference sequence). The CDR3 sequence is CSANRERGNTIYF. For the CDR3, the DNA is TGCAGTGCTAACAGGGAAAGGGGAAACACCATATATTTT.

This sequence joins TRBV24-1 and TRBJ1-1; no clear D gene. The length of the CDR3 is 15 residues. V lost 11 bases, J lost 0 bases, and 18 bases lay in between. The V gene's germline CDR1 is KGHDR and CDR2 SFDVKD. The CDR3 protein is CASSPPTLMNTEAFF. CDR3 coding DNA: TGTGCCAGCTCACCACCTACATTGATGAACACTGAAGCTTTCTTT.